Shown below are 4 T cell receptor beta chains from a single sample sequenced in a study of CD8+CD57+ T cells in acquired aplastic anemia. TCR beta VDJ combinations and CDR3 sequences were profiled from genomic DNA. TCRdb independently ran MiXCR on the reads; one entry per CDR3 protein. Counted here are about 160,000 distinct CDR3 sequences, around 50% occurring once; the ten biggest clones make up about 2.6%. Selection for sequencing was limited to patients who had shown CD8+CD57+ cell expansion by flow cytometry. The sequenced sample consisted of sorted CD4+, CD8+, or CD8+CD57+ T cells (not recorded which) from PBMCs. Every receptor here comes from a human donor with aplastic anemia.

This clonotype has ten or more counts. V is TRBV9 and J is TRBJ1-1, with 7 positions matching TRBD1. CDR1 is SGDLS and CDR2 is YYNGEE in the germline V gene. After removal of 4 bases from V and 1 base from J, the junction contained 13 bases not matched to a gene. The length of the CDR3 is 17 residues. This chain's CDR3 is CASSPTATGTENTEAFF. The CDR3 DNA reads as TGTGCCAGCAGCCCTACAGCGACCGGGACAGAGAACACTGAAGCTTTCTTT. Drawing the rest from reference TRBV9 and TRBJ1-1, the complete variable domain is DSGVTQTPKHLITATGQRVTLRCSPRSGDLSVYWYQQSLDQGLQFLIQYYNGEERAKGNILERFSAQQFPDLHSELNLSSLELGDSALYFCASSPTATGTENTEAFFGQGTRLTVV.

The chain joins TRBV5-5 to TRBJ2-2, with D uncertain. The CDR3 spans 14 residues. Germline CDR1 is SGHKS and CDR2 is YYEKEE (reference sequence). Trimming shortened V by 7 bases and J by 3 bases, and 13 bases separated the two germline ends. CDR3: CASPPGLDTGELFF. The CDR3 DNA reads TGTGCCAGCCCCCCCGGGCTGGACACCGGGGAGCTGTTTTTT.

On this clonotype: One end of the junction varies from germline; a read error may be responsible. V and J are TRBV6-1 and TRBJ1-4; D may be TRBD1 (6 bases). The CDR3 extends over 14 amino acids. Germline-derived CDR1 and CDR2 are MNHNS and SASEGT. The CDR3 sequence is CASSATGQNENLFF. The CDR3 nucleotides read TGTGCCAGCAGTGCGACAGGTCAGAATGAAAACCTGTTTTTT.

The V gene is TRBV19, the J gene TRBJ2-7, with D unclear. Germline assignment: CDR1 LNHDA and CDR2 SQIVND (reference sequence). Trimming left V 4 bases short and J 3 bases short, with 7 bases between. This CDR3 is 12 amino acids long. CDR3 coding DNA: TGTGCCAGTAGTACAGGCCACTACGAGCAGTACTTC. Translating it yields CASSTGHYEQYF.